The T cell receptor (beta chain) under discussion was sequenced for a study of T cell responses to AZD1222 COVID-19 vaccine. About the study: Pooling was applied to second doses at about 4 or about 12 weeks. General study points: The donor cohort was predominantly white British with a female majority, and clonal diversity may have been underestimated. Nearly half of unique spike-specific TCRs reportedly avoided B.1.351 and B.1.1.7 mutated regions. The study found vaccine-associated CD4 TCRs spanning spike, dominant at 160-218 and 743-854.

CDR3 length: 11 residues. Looked up from germline, CDR1 is SQVTM and CDR2 is ANQGSEA. This clone was seen a handful of times. The antigen is unknown. Assay: immunoSEQ multiplex PCR; the TCRdb copy retains only in-frame clones and omits some. The profile shows more than 150,000 clones, 90% of them singletons. The TCR comes from an adult in good health. The sample here was peripheral blood, taken on day 0 of AZD1222 vaccination. This sequence joins TRBV29-1 and TRBJ1-2, with D perhaps TRBD1 (6 bases). This CDR3 reads CIGQGLYGYTF. The CDR3 bases are TGCATAGGCCAGGGGCTATATGGCTACACCTTC.